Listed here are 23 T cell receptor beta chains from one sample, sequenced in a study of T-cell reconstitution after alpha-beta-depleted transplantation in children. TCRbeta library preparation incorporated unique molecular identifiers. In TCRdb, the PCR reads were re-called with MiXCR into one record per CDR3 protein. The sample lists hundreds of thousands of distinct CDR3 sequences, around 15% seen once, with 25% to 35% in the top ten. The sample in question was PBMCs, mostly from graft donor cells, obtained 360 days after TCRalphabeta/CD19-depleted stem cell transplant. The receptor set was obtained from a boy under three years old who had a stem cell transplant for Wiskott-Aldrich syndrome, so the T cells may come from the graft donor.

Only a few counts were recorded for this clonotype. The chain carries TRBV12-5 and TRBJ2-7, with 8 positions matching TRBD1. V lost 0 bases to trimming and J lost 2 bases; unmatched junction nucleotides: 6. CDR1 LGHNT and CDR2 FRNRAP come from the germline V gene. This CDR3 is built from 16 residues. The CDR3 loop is CASGLVLGQGPYEQYF. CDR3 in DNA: TGTGCTAGTGGTTTGGTACTAGGACAGGGCCCCTACGAGCAGTACTTC.

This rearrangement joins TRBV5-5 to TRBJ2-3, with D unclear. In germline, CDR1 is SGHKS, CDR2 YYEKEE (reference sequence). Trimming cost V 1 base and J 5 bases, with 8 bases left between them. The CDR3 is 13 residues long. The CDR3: CASSLRIVDTQYF. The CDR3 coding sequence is TGTGCCAGCAGCTTGCGTATAGTAGATACGCAGTATTTT. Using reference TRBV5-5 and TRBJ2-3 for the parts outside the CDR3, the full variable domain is DAGVTQSPTHLIKTRGQQVTLRCSPISGHKSVSWYQQVLGQGPQFIFQYYEKEERGRGNFPDRFSARQFPNYSSELNVNALLLGDSALYLCASSLRIVDTQYFGPGTRLTVL.

The CDR3 DNA follows: TGTGCCATCAGTGAGTCGACGGGAACAGGGTGGAACGCCAAAAACATTCAGTACTTC. Translating gives CAISESTGTGWNAKNIQYF. The rearrangement joins TRBV10-3 to TRBJ2-4; TRBD1 is a possible D gene (6 bases). Germline CDR1 and CDR2: ENHRY and SYGVKD. The germline V and J ends were trimmed by 0 bases and 1 base, with 19 bases remaining between them. This CDR3 is 19 amino acids long.

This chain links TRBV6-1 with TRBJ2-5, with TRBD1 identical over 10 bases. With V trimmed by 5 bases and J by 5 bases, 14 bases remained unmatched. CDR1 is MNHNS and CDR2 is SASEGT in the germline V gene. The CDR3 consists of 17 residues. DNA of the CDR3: TGTGCCAGCAGTCCGAGACCGGGACAGGGGAAGGGGGAGACCCAGTACTTC. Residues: CASSPRPGQGKGETQYF.

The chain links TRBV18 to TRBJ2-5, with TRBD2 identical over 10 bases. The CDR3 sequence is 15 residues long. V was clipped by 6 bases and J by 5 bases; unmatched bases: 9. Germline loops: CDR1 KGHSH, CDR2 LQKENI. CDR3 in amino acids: CASSPRLAGRETQYF. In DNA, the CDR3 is TGTGCCAGCTCTCCTCGACTAGCGGGCCGGGAGACCCAGTACTTC.

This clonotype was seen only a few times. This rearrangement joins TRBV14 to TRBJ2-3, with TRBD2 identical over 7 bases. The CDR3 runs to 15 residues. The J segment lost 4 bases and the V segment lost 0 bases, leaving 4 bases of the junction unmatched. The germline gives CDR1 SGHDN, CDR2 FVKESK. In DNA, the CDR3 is TGTGCCAGCAGCCAAGAGGTTGCGGGGGCAGATACGCAGTATTTT. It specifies CASSQEVAGADTQYF. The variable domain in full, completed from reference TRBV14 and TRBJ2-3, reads EAGVTQFPSHSVIEKGQTVTLRCDPISGHDNLYWYRRVMGKEIKFLLHFVKESKQDESGMPNNRFLAERTGGTYSTLKVQPAELEDSGVYFCASSQEVAGADTQYFGPGTRLTVL.

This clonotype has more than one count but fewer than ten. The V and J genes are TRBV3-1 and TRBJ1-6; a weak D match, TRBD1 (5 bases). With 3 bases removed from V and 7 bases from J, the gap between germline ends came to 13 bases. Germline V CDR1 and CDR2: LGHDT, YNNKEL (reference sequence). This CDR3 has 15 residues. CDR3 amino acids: CASSQAGTENSPLHF. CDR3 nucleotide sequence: TGTGCCAGCAGCCAGGCCGGGACGGAGAATTCACCCCTCCACTTT.

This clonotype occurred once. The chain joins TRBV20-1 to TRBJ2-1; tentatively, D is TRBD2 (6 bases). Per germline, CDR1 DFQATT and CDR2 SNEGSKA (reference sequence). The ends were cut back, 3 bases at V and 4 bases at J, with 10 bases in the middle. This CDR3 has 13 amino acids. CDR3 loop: CSASGSRYNEQFF. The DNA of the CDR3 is TGCAGTGCTAGCGGGAGTAGGTACAATGAGCAGTTCTTC.

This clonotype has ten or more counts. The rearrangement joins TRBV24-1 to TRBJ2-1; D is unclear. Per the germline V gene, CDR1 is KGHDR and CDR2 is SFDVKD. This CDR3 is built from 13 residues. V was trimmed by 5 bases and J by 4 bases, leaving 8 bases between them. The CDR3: CATSGPQYNEQFF. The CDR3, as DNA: TGTGCCACCAGTGGACCCCAGTACAATGAGCAGTTCTTC.

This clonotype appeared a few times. CDR3 coding DNA: TGTGCCAGCAGCCACGGGGGAAGGAGGCGTGGAAAACTGTTTTTT. Translation: CASSHGGRRRGKLFF. The rearrangement joins TRBV6-2 or TRBV6-3 to TRBJ1-4; the D gene is possibly TRBD1 (5 bases). CDR1 is MNHEY and CDR2 is SVGEGT in the germline V gene. Between the trimmed V and J ends, which lost 6 bases and 10 bases, there was a span of 21 bases. The CDR3 consists of 15 residues.

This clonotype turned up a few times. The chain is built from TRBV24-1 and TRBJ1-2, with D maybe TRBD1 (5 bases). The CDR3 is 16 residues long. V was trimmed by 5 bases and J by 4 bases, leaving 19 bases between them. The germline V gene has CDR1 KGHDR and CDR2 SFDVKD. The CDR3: CATSAVGDPTIYGYTF. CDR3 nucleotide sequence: TGTGCCACCAGTGCGGTGGGGGATCCCACCATCTATGGCTACACCTTC.

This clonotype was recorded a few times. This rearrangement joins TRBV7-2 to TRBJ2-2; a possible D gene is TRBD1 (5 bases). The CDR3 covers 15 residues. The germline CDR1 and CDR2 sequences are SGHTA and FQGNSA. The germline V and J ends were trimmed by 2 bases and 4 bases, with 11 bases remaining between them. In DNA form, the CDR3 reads TGTGCCAGCAGCTTAAGGGGTATCCTCACCGGGGAGCTGTTTTTT. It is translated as CASSLRGILTGELFF.

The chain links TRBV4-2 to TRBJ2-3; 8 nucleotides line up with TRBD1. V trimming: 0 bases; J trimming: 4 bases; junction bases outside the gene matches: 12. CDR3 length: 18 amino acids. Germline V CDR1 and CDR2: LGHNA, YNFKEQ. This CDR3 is CASSQDRSRGLLADTQYF. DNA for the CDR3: TGTGCCAGCAGCCAAGATCGAAGCAGGGGGCTGTTGGCAGATACGCAGTATTTT.

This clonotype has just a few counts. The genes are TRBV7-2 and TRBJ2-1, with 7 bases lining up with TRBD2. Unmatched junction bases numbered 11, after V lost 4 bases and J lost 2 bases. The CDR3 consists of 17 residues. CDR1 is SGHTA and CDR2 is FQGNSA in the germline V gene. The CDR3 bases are TGTGCCAGCAGCTACGAATGGGGTCTAGCGGCCTACAATGAGCAGTTCTTC. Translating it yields CASSYEWGLAAYNEQFF.

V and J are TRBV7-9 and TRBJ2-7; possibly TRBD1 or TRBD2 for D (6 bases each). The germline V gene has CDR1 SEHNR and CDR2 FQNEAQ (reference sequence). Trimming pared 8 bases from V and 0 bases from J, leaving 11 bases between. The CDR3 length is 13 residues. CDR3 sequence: CASARGRSYEQYF. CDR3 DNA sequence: TGTGCCAGCGCTCGGGGGCGCTCCTACGAGCAGTACTTC.

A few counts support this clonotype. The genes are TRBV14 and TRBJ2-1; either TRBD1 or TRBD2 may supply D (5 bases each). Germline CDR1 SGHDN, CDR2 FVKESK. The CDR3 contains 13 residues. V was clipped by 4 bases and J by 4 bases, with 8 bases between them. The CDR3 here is CASSRDLYNEQFF. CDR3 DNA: TGTGCCAGCAGCCGGGACCTATACAATGAGCAGTTCTTC.

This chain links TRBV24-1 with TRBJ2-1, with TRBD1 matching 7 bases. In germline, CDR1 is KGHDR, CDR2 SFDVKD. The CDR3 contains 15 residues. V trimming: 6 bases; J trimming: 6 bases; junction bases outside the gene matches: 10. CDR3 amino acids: CATSRGQIDFNEQFF. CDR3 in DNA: TGTGCCACCAGTAGGGGACAGATAGATTTCAATGAGCAGTTCTTC.

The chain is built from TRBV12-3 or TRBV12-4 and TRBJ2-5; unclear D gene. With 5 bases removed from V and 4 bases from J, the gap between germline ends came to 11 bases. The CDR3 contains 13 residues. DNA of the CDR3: TGTGCCAGCAGTAGACCGCCACGAGAGACCCAGTACTTC. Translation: CASSRPPRETQYF.

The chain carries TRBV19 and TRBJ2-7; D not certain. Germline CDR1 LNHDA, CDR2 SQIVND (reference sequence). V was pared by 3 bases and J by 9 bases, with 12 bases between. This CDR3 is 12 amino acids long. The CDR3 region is CASSIPPGGQYF. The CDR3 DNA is TGTGCCAGTAGTATCCCGCCAGGCGGGCAGTACTTC.

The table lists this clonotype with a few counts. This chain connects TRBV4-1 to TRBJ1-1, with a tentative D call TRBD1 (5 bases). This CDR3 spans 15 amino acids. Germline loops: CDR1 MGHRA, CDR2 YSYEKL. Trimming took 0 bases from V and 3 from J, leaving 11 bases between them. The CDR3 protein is CASSQDRARDTEAFF. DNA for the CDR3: TGCGCCAGCAGCCAAGACAGGGCCAGGGACACTGAAGCTTTCTTT.

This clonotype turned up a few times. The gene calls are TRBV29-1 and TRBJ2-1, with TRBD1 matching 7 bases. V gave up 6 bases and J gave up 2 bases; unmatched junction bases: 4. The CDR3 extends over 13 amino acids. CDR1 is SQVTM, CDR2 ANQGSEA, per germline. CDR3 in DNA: TGCAGCGTCGGGACAGCCGCCTACAATGAGCAGTTCTTC. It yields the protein CSVGTAAYNEQFF.

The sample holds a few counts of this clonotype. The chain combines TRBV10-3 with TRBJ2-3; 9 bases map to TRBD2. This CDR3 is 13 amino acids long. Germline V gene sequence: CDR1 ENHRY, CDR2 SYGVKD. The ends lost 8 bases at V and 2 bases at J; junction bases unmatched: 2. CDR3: CAIAGGVTDTQYF. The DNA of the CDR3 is TGTGCCATCGCGGGAGGGGTCACAGATACGCAGTATTTT.

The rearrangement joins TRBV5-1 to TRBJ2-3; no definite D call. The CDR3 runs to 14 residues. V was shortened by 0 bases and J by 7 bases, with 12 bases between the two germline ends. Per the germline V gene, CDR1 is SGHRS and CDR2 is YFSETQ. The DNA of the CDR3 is TGCGCCAGCAGCTTGGCGGGTAAGGTGCATACGCAGTATTTT. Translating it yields CASSLAGKVHTQYF.